These 21 T cell receptor beta chains were all obtained from the same sample, sequenced in a study of early T cells in non-severe SARS-CoV-2 infection (TCRdb year 2021). Library prep was done by 5' RACE. Sequencing used a NextSeq 500. TCRdb cleaned the public reads at Q25 with fastp, built clones with MiXCR and kept in-frame beta chains. For every CDR3 protein sequence, its rows merge into one entry that carries the most common genes and DNA. This sample lists tens of thousands of distinct CDR3 sequences; 7.9% were detected once. The ten largest make up approximately 13% of the sample. Source: whole blood, taken at baseline. The receptors stem from an adult who was a healthcare worker with PCR-confirmed SARS-CoV-2 infection or an uninfected control (not recorded which).

A few counts support this clonotype. The chain links TRBV27 to TRBJ2-4; D remains unclear. Germline V CDR1 and CDR2: MNHEY, SMNVEV (reference sequence). The CDR3 runs 14 residues. With 1 base removed from V and 4 bases from J, the gap between germline ends came to 8 bases. CDR3 region: CASSLYDGKNIQYF. CDR3 coding DNA: TGTGCCAGCAGTTTATATGATGGGAAAAACATTCAGTACTTC.

The chain has TRBV5-1 and TRBJ1-1; no clear D gene. Germline CDR1 SGHRS, CDR2 YFSETQ. This CDR3 has 10 amino acids. V was trimmed by 5 bases and J by 10 bases, leaving 9 bases between them. The CDR3 reads CASSSEGAFF. DNA for the CDR3: TGCGCCAGCAGTTCCGAGGGAGCTTTCTTT.

There are many counts of this clonotype. This sequence joins TRBV6-6 and TRBJ2-7; 8 bases align to TRBD1. The germline V gene has CDR1 MNHNY and CDR2 SVGAGI (reference sequence). The CDR3 is made up of 16 amino acids. J was trimmed by 2 bases and V by 2 bases; bases with no gene match: 8. CDR3 residues: CASSYTLNRGTYEQYF. The CDR3 coding sequence is TGTGCCAGCAGTTACACCCTAAACAGGGGGACCTACGAGCAGTACTTC.

This clonotype was recorded many times. The V and J genes are TRBV29-1 and TRBJ2-5; TRBD1 aligns across 7 bases. This CDR3 spans 14 amino acids. Germline V gives CDR1 SQVTM, CDR2 ANQGSEA. Losses at the gene ends were 3 bases for V and 5 bases for J; bases not matched to a gene: 9. In DNA, the CDR3 is TGCAGCGTTGATCCCTCCAGGGGGTTGGAGACCCAGTACTTC. This gives the protein CSVDPSRGLETQYF.

This clonotype was seen many times. The chain combines TRBV4-3 with TRBJ2-3; maybe TRBD2 (6 bases). Trimming pared 2 bases from V and 2 bases from J, leaving 11 bases between. The germline CDR1 and CDR2 sequences are LGHNA and YSLEER. This CDR3 is 15 amino acids long. The CDR3 nucleotides read TGCGCCAGCAGCCAAACGGGACTTCACACAGATACGCAGTATTTT. It codes for CASSQTGLHTDTQYF.

The chain carries TRBV4-3 and TRBJ2-2, with a weak D call TRBD2 (6 bases). Germline values: CDR1 LGHNA, CDR2 YSLEER. CDR3 size: 16 residues. V was cut by 4 bases and J by 0 bases, with 12 bases left in between. The chain's CDR3 is CASSPGDPANTGELFF. As DNA, the CDR3 is TGCGCCAGCAGCCCGGGGGACCCGGCGAACACCGGGGAGCTGTTTTTT.

A word on this clonotype: Given a much more abundant clone one base away, this may be a read error. J is TRBJ2-7 and V is TRBV18; D is ambiguous. CDR1 is KGHSH, CDR2 LQKENI, per germline. This CDR3 is 14 amino acids long. DNA of the CDR3: TGTGCCAGGTCACCACCCGCAAGCTCCTACGAGCAGTACTTC. As protein: CARSPPASSYEQYF.

The chain is built from TRBV30 and TRBJ1-2, with no clear D. Trimming stripped 0 bases from V and 2 bases from J, with 4 bases between. The V gene's germline CDR1 is GTSNPN and CDR2 SVGIG (reference sequence). This CDR3 spans 12 amino acids. CDR3 coding DNA: TGTGCCTGGAGTGTGTCGAACTATGGCTACACCTTC. It yields the protein CAWSVSNYGYTF.

This clonotype has at least ten counts. The chain recombines TRBV6-6 with TRBJ2-7; 9 bases match TRBD1. From germline, CDR1 is MNHNY and CDR2 SVGAGI (reference sequence). J gave up 4 bases and V 5 bases, and 12 bases lay outside the gene matches. The CDR3 loop spans 16 amino acids. This CDR3 reads CASSEDLTGGPYEQYF. In DNA, the CDR3 is TGTGCCAGCAGTGAAGACCTTACAGGGGGCCCATACGAGCAGTACTTC.

This clonotype was detected many times. The chain uses TRBV6-1 and TRBJ2-5, with 7 positions matching TRBD2. The germline V gene encodes CDR1 MNHNS and CDR2 SASEGT. The V segment lost 8 bases and the J segment 5 bases; nucleotides outside the gene matches: 5. This CDR3 contains 12 residues. CDR3 region: CASWGGRETQYF. The CDR3 region has the DNA TGTGCCAGCTGGGGGGGACGGGAGACCCAGTACTTC.

The chain recombines TRBV5-1 with TRBJ2-5; 14 positions match TRBD2. The CDR3 sequence is 18 residues long. In germline, CDR1 is SGHRS, CDR2 YFSETQ. After removal of 7 bases from V and 0 bases from J, the junction contained 11 bases not matched to a gene. The CDR3 region is CASARGLAGVSHQETQYF. The CDR3 DNA reads TGCGCCAGCGCAAGGGGACTAGCGGGGGTTTCTCACCAAGAGACCCAGTACTTC.

This clonotype was counted a few times. This chain connects TRBV20-1 to TRBJ1-2; tentatively, D is TRBD1 (5 bases). The V end lost 1 base, the J end lost 1 base, and 16 bases lay between the germline ends. From germline, CDR1 is DFQATT and CDR2 SNEGSKA (reference sequence). This CDR3 has 16 residues. The chain's CDR3 is CSARGLGTAFNYGYTF. The CDR3 DNA is TGCAGTGCTAGAGGCCTGGGGACGGCCTTTAACTATGGCTACACCTTC.

This clonotype has more than one count but fewer than ten. J is TRBJ2-7 and V is TRBV4-3, with 7 nucleotides matching TRBD2. The CDR3 totals 14 residues. The trim removed 0 bases at V and 2 bases at J, leaving 1 base unmatched. Germline-derived CDR1 and CDR2 are LGHNA and YSLEER. The CDR3 DNA is TGCGCCAGCAGCCAAGACCGGGGGGCCTACGAGCAGTACTTC. This gives the protein CASSQDRGAYEQYF.

The genes are TRBV7-2 and TRBJ2-3; unclear D gene. The CDR3 consists of 14 residues. The ends were cut back, 5 bases at V and 0 bases at J, with 9 bases in the middle. Looked up from germline, CDR1 is SGHTA and CDR2 is FQGNSA. The CDR3: CASSVSTSTDTQYF. The CDR3 DNA reads as TGTGCCAGCAGCGTAAGTACTAGCACAGATACGCAGTATTTT.

This clonotype was detected ten times or more. The chain carries TRBV27 and TRBJ2-5, with unresolved D. The CDR3 runs 14 residues. Germline V lookup: CDR1 MNHEY, CDR2 SMNVEV (reference sequence). V lost 5 bases and J 6 bases, leaving 16 bases between the germline ends. CDR3: CASSDQASSKTQYF. CDR3 nucleotides: TGTGCCAGCAGTGATCAGGCATCTTCCAAGACCCAGTACTTC.

This clonotype occurred a few times. CDR3 residues: CASLRWWADTQYF. As DNA, the CDR3 is TGTGCCAGCTTACGATGGTGGGCAGATACGCAGTATTTT. The chain recombines TRBV18 with TRBJ2-3; D remains ambiguous. The CDR3 extends over 13 amino acids. V gave up 7 bases and J gave up 4 bases, with 12 bases separating them. CDR1 KGHSH and CDR2 LQKENI come from the germline V gene.

In its sample, this clonotype was seen a few times. This chain joins TRBV7-2 and TRBJ2-7; 7 bases map to TRBD2. The CDR3 is made up of 13 amino acids. Germline V gives CDR1 SGHTA, CDR2 FQGNSA. The trim removed 5 bases at V and 5 bases at J, leaving 6 bases unmatched. The CDR3, as DNA: TGTGCCAGCAGCCCAACTAGCGATGACGAGCAGTACTTC. Translation: CASSPTSDDEQYF.

This clonotype was counted at least ten times. This chain connects TRBV4-3 to TRBJ1-4, with D unresolved. Trimming shortened V by 1 base and J by 5 bases, and 8 bases separated the two germline ends. This CDR3 region has 14 residues. The V gene's germline CDR1 is LGHNA and CDR2 YSLEER. The CDR3 DNA sequence: TGCGCCAGCAGCCAAGCACTGGGGAATGAAAAACTGTTTTTT. This sequence encodes CASSQALGNEKLFF.

At least ten counts were recorded for this clonotype. The chain carries TRBV29-1 and TRBJ1-1, with D hard to call. V was trimmed by 4 bases and J by 5 bases, leaving 20 bases between them. CDR3 length: 15 amino acids. Germline assignment: CDR1 SQVTM and CDR2 ANQGSEA. In DNA form, the CDR3 reads TGCAGCGTTGCCGGACCAGGACTCCAAGGAACTGAAGCTTTCTTT. Protein: CSVAGPGLQGTEAFF.

This clonotype is categorized as medium-sized. This sequence joins TRBV27 and TRBJ2-7; TRBD1 matches at 8 bases. The CDR3 totals 14 residues. Germline loops: CDR1 MNHEY, CDR2 SMNVEV (reference sequence). V gave up 8 bases and J gave up 5 bases; unmatched junction bases: 11. The CDR3 DNA is TGTGCCAGCTTTTCCCGGACAGGGAGACACGAGCAGTACTTC. This codes for CASFSRTGRHEQYF.

V and J are TRBV11-2 and TRBJ2-3; no firm D call. Germline V gene data show CDR1 as SGHAT and CDR2 as FQNNGV. V lost 0 bases and J 6 bases, leaving 10 bases between the germline ends. The CDR3 has 14 amino acids. This chain's CDR3 is CASSLDLGSDTQYF. The CDR3 DNA is TGTGCCAGCAGCTTAGATCTGGGCTCTGATACGCAGTATTTT. The whole variable domain, filled in from reference TRBV11-2 and TRBJ2-3, reads EAGVAQSPRYKIIEKRQSVAFWCNPISGHATLYWYQQILGQGPKLLIQFQNNGVVDDSQLPKDRFSAERLKGVDSTLKIQPAKLEDSAVYLCASSLDLGSDTQYFGPGTRLTVL.